Listed below are T cell receptor beta chains from one sample, sequenced in a study of vaccination and CD4 T cells after COVID-19. Each CDR3 protein is one row after TCRdb ran MiXCR on the PCR reads. The table lists 10,000 to 15,000 distinct CDR3 sequences, around 40% of them singletons. Their target antigens are unknown. The specimen was CD4+ T cells from blood, cultured in vitro, collected before SARS-CoV-2 vaccination. Receptor source: a human donor who had recovered from COVID-19. The CDR3 runs from the conserved cysteine through the conserved F or W. The D gene is left open where the match is weak. Clone size is not always given. Where it is, it says once, few, many or a class for expanded clones.

>TRBJ2-7|TRBV6-5|TRBD2|few
CASSYTSDFYEQYF
TGTGCCAGCAGTTATACTAGCGACTTCTACGAGCAGTACTTC
>TRBJ1-6|TRBV6-1|TRBD1|few
CASSEGYSGGLNSPLHF
TGTGCCAGCAGTGAAGGCTATTCAGGGGGTCTAAATTCACCCCTCCACTTT
>TRBJ1-5|TRBV20-1|TRBD1|medium-sized
CSASLTGDQPQHF
TGCAGTGCTAGTCTGACAGGGGATCAGCCCCAGCATTTT
>TRBJ2-2|TRBV11-3|.|.
CASSLPNTGELFF
TGTGCCAGCAGCCTTCCCAACACCGGGGAGCTGTTTTTT
>TRBJ1-1|TRBV19|.|.
CASKGNRLNTEAFF
TGTGCCAGTAAGGGGAACAGACTGAACACTGAAGCTTTCTTT
>TRBJ2-3|TRBV5-4|.|.
CASSFAGRTDTQYF
TGTGCCAGCAGCTTTGCGGGACGGACAGATACGCAGTATTTT
>TRBJ2-5|TRBV7-2|TRBD2|.
CASSPPGAGGRETQYF
TGTGCCAGCAGCCCCCCCGGGGCGGGGGGGCGGGAGACCCAGTACTTC
>TRBJ1-1|TRBV6-1|.|.
CASRRTDKNTEAFF
TGTGCCAGCAGGCGGACAGACAAGAACACTGAAGCTTTCTTT
>TRBJ1-1|TRBV7-2|TRBD1|.
CASSLAGTGGAGTEAFF
TGTGCCAGCAGCTTAGCCGGGACAGGGGGCGCGGGCACTGAAGCTTTCTTT
>TRBJ2-5|TRBV24-1|.|.
CATSDITGKTQYF
TGTGCCACCAGTGATATTACAGGGAAGACCCAGTACTTC
>TRBJ2-2|TRBV20-1|TRBD1|once
CSASTGQGAEAGELFF
TGCAGTGCTAGCACGGGACAGGGGGCCGAGGCCGGGGAGCTGTTTTTT
>TRBJ1-1|TRBV20-1|.|medium-sized
CSAREATEAFF
TGCAGTGCTAGGGAGGCGACTGAAGCTTTCTTT
>TRBJ2-1|TRBV7-2|TRBD1|.
CASSPGTGGYNEQFF
TGTGCCAGCAGCCCCGGGACAGGGGGTTACAATGAGCAGTTCTTC
>TRBJ2-5|TRBV25-1|.|.
CASSKQGTETQYF
TGTGCCAGCAGTAAACAGGGAACGGAGACCCAGTACTTC
>TRBJ2-4|TRBV7-2|TRBD1|.
CASSHGQGVDIQYF
TGTGCCAGCAGCCACGGACAGGGAGTAGACATTCAGTACTTC
>TRBJ1-6|TRBV12-3/TRBV12-4|TRBD1|few
CASSEQGWLSPLHF
TGTGCCAGCAGCGAACAGGGGTGGCTCTCACCCCTCCACTTT
>TRBJ1-2|TRBV6-2/TRBV6-3|TRBD1|few
CASSYFDRVMDGYTF
TGTGCCAGCAGTTACTTCGACAGGGTAATGGATGGCTACACCTTC
>TRBJ1-6|TRBV6-1|.|medium-sized
CASSDRWGTSPLHF
TGTGCCAGCAGTGATCGGTGGGGCACTTCACCCCTCCACTTT
>TRBJ2-3|TRBV29-1|TRBD2|.
CSSGGLAGSVDTQYF
TGCAGCTCGGGAGGGCTAGCGGGGAGCGTAGATACGCAGTATTTT
>TRBJ1-1|TRBV28|.|.
CASRSKTAHTEAFF
TGTGCCAGCAGGAGTAAGACAGCTCACACTGAAGCTTTCTTT
>TRBJ1-1|TRBV6-1|.|medium-sized
CASNLGAGNTEAFF
TGTGCCAGCAATCTGGGGGCAGGGAACACTGAAGCTTTCTTT
>TRBJ2-7|TRBV6-5|.|.
CASSSGLPSYEQYF
TGTGCCAGCAGTTCGGGACTCCCGTCCTACGAGCAGTACTTC
>TRBJ2-2|TRBV20-1|.|.
CSARDLPTGELFF
TGCAGTGCTAGAGACCTACCAACCGGGGAGCTGTTTTTT
>TRBJ2-5|TRBV6-1|TRBD1|.
CASSQTGGGETQYF
TGTGCCAGCAGTCAGACAGGGGGCGGGGAGACCCAGTACTTC
>TRBJ2-1|TRBV6-1|TRBD2|.
CASTHGGGGEQFF
TGTGCCAGCACCCACGGCGGGGGAGGTGAGCAGTTCTTC
>TRBJ1-4|TRBV7-2|.|.
CASSWDGPRAKLFF
TGTGCCAGCAGTTGGGATGGGCCGAGGGCAAAACTGTTTTTT
>TRBJ2-5|TRBV5-1|.|.
CASSLLPGADETQYF
TGCGCCAGCAGCTTGTTACCGGGGGCGGATGAGACCCAGTACTTC
>TRBJ1-5|TRBV12-3/TRBV12-4|.|.
CASSAGPGYPQHF
TGTGCCAGCAGCGCGGGCCCAGGTTATCCCCAGCATTTT
>TRBJ1-6|TRBV19|.|few
CASSIWPGARDSPLHF
TGTGCCAGTAGTATCTGGCCCGGGGCGCGGGACTCACCCCTCCACTTT
>TRBJ1-2|TRBV27|.|few
CASSAPGTYGYTF
TGTGCCAGCAGCGCCCCAGGAACTTATGGCTACACCTTC
>TRBJ1-5|TRBV7-8|TRBD1|few
CASSQRSTGQGFNQPQHF
TGTGCCAGCAGCCAGCGGTCCACGGGACAGGGCTTCAATCAGCCCCAGCATTTT
>TRBJ2-7|TRBV4-3|.|.
CASSQDLQGTYEQYF
TGCGCCAGCAGCCAAGATCTTCAGGGTACCTACGAGCAGTACTTC
>TRBJ1-6|TRBV27|TRBD1|medium-sized
CASSPTGRNSPLHF
TGTGCCAGCAGTCCGACAGGGCGGAATTCACCCCTCCACTTT
>TRBJ1-3|TRBV7-2|.|few
CASSLAPGGNTIYF
TGTGCCAGCAGCTTAGCTCCAGGGGGAAACACCATATATTTT
>TRBJ1-5|TRBV18|.|.
CASSPLGSNQPQHF
TGTGCCAGCTCACCATTGGGGTCTAATCAGCCCCAGCATTTT
>TRBJ2-7|TRBV4-1|TRBD1|.
CASSPGQRYEQYF
TGCGCCAGCAGCCCGGGACAGAGATACGAGCAGTACTTC
>TRBJ2-7|TRBV7-2|.|.
CASSPPTYEQYF
TGTGCCAGCAGCCCACCTACCTACGAGCAGTACTTC
>TRBJ1-2|TRBV24-1|.|.
CATSDSDRDYGYTF
TGTGCCACCAGTGATTCGGACAGAGACTATGGCTACACCTTC
>TRBJ2-7|TRBV6-1|TRBD1|.
CASSQRGLNGNEQYF
TGTGCCAGCAGTCAAAGGGGGCTTAATGGAAACGAGCAGTACTTC
>TRBJ2-7|TRBV7-9|.|medium-sized
CASSLGATPEGQQYF
TGTGCCAGCAGCTTAGGTGCCACCCCAGAAGGACAGCAGTACTTC
>TRBJ1-5|TRBV19|TRBD1|.
CASSSTGEYQPQHF
TGTGCCAGTAGCTCGACAGGGGAGTATCAGCCCCAGCATTTT
>TRBJ1-5|TRBV6-2/TRBV6-3|.|few
CASTKWSAQPQHF
TGTGCCAGCACCAAATGGTCCGCCCAGCCCCAGCATTTT